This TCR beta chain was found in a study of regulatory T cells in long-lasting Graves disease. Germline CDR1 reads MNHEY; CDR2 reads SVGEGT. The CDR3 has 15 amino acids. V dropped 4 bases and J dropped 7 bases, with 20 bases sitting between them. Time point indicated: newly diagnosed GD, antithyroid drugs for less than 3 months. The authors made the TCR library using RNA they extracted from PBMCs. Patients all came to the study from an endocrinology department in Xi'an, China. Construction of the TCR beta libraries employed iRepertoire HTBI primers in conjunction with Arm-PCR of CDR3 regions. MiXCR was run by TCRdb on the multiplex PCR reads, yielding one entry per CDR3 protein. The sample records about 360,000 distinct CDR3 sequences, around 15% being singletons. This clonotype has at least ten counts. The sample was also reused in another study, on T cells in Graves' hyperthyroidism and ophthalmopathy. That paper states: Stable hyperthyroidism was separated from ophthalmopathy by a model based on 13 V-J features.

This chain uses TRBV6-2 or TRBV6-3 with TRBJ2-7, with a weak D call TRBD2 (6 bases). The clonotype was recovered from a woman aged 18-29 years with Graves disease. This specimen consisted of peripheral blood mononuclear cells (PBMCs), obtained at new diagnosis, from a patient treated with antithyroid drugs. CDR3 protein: CASSSGSAVVSEQYF. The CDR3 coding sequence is TGTGCCAGCAGTTCCGGGAGTGCCGTAGTGAGTGAGCAGTACTTC.